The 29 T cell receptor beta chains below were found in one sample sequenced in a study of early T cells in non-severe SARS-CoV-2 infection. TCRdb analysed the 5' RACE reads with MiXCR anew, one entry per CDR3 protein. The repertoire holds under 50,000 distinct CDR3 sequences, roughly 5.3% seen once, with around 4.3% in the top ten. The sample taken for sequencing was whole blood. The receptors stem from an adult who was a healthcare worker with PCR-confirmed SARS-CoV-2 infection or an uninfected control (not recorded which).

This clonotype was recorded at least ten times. This CDR3 reads CATSELAGTGELFF. CDR3 nucleotides: TGTGCCACCAGTGAGTTAGCGGGAACCGGGGAGCTGTTTTTT. This chain joins TRBV24-1 and TRBJ2-2, with TRBD2 identical over 8 bases. Germline CDR1 is KGHDR and CDR2 is SFDVKD. The V gene end was trimmed by 4 bases and the J gene end by 5 bases; junction bases not matched to a gene: 2. The CDR3 has 14 amino acids.

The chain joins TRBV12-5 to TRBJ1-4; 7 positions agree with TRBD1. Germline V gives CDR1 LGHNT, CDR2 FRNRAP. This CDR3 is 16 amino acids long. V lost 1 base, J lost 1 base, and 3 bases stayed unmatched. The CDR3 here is CASGLGQGKTNEKLFF. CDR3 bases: TGTGCTAGTGGTTTGGGACAGGGCAAAACTAATGAAAAACTGTTTTTT.

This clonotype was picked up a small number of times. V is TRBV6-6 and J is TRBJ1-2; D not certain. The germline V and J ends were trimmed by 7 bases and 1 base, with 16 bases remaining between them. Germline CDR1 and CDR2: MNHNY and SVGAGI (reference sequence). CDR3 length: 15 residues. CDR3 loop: CASKEQSSSNYGYTF. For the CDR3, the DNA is TGTGCCAGCAAGGAGCAGAGTTCGAGTAACTATGGCTACACCTTC.

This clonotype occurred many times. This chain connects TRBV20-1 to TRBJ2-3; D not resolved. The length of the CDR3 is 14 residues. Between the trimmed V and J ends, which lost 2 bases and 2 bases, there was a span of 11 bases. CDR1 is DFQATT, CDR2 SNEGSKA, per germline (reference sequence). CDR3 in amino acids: CSARSFVLTDTQYF. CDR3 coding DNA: TGCAGTGCTAGATCGTTCGTGCTCACAGATACGCAGTATTTT.

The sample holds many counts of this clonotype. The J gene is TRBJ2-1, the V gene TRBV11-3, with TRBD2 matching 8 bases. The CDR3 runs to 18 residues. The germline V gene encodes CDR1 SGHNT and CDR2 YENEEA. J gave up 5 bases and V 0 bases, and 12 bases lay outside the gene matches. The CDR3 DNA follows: TGTGCCAGCAGCTTAGATTTCTTTGCGGGGGGAACGAACAATGAGCAGTTCTTC. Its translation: CASSLDFFAGGTNNEQFF.

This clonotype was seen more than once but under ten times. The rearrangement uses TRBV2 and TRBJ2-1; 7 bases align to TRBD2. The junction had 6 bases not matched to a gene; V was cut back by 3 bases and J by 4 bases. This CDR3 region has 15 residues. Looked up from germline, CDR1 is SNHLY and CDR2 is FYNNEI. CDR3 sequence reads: CASSDALAFYNEQFF. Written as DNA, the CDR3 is TGTGCCAGCAGTGATGCACTAGCGTTTTACAATGAGCAGTTCTTC.

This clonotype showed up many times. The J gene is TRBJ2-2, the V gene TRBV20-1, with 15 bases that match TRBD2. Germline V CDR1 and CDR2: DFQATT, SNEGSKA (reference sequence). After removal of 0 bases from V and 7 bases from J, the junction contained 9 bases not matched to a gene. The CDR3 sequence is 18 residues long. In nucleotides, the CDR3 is TGCAGTGCTAGAGATCCCGGACTAGCGGGAGGGGATGGCGGGGAGCTGTTTTTT. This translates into CSARDPGLAGGDGGELFF.

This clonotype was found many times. The CDR3: CASSFRLRETQYF. The CDR3 region has the DNA TGCGCCAGCAGCTTTCGACTTAGAGAGACCCAGTACTTC. The chain is built from TRBV5-1 and TRBJ2-5, with no clear D. This CDR3 comprises 13 residues. V lost 2 bases and J 4 bases, leaving 9 bases between the germline ends. Germline CDR1 and CDR2: SGHRS and YFSETQ.

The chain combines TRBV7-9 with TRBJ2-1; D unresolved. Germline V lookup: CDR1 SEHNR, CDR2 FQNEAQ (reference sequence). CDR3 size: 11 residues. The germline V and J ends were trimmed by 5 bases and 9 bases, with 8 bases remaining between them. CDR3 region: CASSPTPEQFF. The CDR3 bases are TGTGCCAGCAGCCCGACACCTGAGCAGTTCTTC.

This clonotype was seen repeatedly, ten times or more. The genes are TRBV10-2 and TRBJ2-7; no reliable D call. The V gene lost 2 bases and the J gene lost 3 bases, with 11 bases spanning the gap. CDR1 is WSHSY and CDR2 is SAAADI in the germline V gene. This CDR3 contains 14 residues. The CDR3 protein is CASSEIRVGYEQYF. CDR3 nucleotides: TGCGCCAGCAGTGAGATCAGAGTGGGCTACGAGCAGTACTTC.

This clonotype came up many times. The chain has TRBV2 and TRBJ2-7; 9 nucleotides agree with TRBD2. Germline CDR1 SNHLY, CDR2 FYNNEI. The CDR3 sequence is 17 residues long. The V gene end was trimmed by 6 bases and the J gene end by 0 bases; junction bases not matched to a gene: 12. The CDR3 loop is CASRKIAGAPSSYEQYF. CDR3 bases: TGTGCCAGCAGGAAAATAGCGGGAGCCCCTAGCTCCTACGAGCAGTACTTC.

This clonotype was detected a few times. The CDR3 DNA follows: TGTGCCAGCAGTTTAGGGGGCGGGAGGCCTTACAATGAGCAGTTCTTC. Protein: CASSLGGGRPYNEQFF. V is TRBV12-3 or TRBV12-4 and J is TRBJ2-1; TRBD2 aligns across 8 bases. CDR3 length: 16 amino acids. J lost 4 bases, V lost 1 base, and 6 bases had no gene match.

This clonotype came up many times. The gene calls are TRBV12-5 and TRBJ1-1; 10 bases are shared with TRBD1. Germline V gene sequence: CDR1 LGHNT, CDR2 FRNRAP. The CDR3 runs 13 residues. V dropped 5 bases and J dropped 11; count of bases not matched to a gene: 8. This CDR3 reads CASGPRTGGRAFF. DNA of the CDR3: TGTGCTAGTGGTCCCCGGACAGGGGGTCGGGCTTTCTTT.

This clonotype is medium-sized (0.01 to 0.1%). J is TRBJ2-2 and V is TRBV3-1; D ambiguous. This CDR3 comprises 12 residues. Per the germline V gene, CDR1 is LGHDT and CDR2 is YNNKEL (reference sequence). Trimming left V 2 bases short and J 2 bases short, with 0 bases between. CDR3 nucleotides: TGTGCCAGCAGCCAAAACACCGGGGAGCTGTTTTTT. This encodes CASSQNTGELFF.

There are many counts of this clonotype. The DNA for the CDR3 is TGTGCCAGCAAGAACGGCGTGCGCGGCGGGGCCGGGGAGCTGTTTTTT. This gives the protein CASKNGVRGGAGELFF. The chain couples TRBV6-5 to TRBJ2-2; perhaps TRBD2 as D (6 bases). The V gene's germline CDR1 is MNHEY and CDR2 SVGAGI. V was pared by 7 bases and J by 6 bases, with 21 bases between. CDR3 length: 16 residues.

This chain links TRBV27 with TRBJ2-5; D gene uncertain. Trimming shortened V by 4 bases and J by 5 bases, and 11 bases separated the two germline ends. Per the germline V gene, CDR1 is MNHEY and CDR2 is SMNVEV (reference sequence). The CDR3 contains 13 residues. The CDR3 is CASSSPVRETQYF. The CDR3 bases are TGTGCCAGCAGTTCCCCGGTCCGGGAGACCCAGTACTTC.

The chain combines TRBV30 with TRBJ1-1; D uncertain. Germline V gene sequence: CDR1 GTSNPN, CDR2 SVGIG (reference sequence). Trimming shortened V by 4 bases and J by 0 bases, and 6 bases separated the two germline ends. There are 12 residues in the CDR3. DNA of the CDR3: TGTGCCTGGACAACGATGAACACTGAAGCTTTCTTT. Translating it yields CAWTTMNTEAFF.

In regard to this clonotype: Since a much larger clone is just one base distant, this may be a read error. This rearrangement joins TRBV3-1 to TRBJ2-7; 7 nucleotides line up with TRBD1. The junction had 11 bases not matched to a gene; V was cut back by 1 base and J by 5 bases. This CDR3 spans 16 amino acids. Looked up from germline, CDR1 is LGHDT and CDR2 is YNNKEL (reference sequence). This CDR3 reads CASSQAPGQWVDEQYF. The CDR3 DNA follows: TGTGCCAGCAGCCAAGCCCCGGGACAGTGGGTGGACGAGCAGTACTTC.

CDR3: CASSSGQDGYEQYF. The CDR3, as DNA: TGTGCCAGCAGCTCAGGACAGGACGGCTACGAGCAGTACTTC. The rearrangement joins TRBV11-2 to TRBJ2-7, with 7 bases lining up with TRBD1. CDR3 length equals 14 residues. Germline lookup yields CDR1 SGHAT and CDR2 FQNNGV. Germline trimming cut 4 bases from V and 3 bases from J; bases unmatched to any gene: 6.

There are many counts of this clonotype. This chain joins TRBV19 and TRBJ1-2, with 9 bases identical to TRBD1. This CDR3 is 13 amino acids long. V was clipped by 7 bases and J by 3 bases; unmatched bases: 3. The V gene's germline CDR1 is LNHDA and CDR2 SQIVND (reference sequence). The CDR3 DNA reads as TGTGCCAGTATGGACAGGGGCGACTATGGCTACACCTTC. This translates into CASMDRGDYGYTF.

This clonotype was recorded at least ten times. The CDR3 DNA is TGTGCCAGCAGGGACTGGACAGGAGATCATGGCTACACCTTC. It specifies CASRDWTGDHGYTF. This chain uses TRBV6-5 with TRBJ1-2; 7 positions match TRBD1. The V gene's germline CDR1 is MNHEY and CDR2 SVGAGI. The trim removed 6 bases at V and 6 bases at J, leaving 10 bases unmatched. CDR3 size: 14 residues.

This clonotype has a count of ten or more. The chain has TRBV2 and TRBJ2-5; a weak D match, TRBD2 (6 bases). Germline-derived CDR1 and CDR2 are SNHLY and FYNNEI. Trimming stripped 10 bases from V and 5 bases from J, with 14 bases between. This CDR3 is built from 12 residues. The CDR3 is CATLRGKETQYF. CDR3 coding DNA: TGTGCCACCCTCCGCGGGAAGGAGACCCAGTACTTC.

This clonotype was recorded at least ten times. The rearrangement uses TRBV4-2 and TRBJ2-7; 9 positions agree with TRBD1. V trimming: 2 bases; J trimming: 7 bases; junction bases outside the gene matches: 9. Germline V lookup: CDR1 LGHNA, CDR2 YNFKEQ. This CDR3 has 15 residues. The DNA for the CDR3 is TGTGCCAGCAGCCAAAGCCGGGACAGGGTTAGAGAGCAGTACTTC. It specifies CASSQSRDRVREQYF.

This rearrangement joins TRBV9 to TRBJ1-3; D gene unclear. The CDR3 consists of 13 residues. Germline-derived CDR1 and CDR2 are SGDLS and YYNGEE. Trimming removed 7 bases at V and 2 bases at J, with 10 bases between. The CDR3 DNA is TGTGCCAGCGCGGCAGGACCTGGAAACACCATATATTTT. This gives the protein CASAAGPGNTIYF.

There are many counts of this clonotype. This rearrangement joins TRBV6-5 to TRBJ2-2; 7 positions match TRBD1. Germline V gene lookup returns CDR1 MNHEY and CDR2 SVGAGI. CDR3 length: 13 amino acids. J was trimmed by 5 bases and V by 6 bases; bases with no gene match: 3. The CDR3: CASSLTGTGELFF. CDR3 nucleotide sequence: TGTGCCAGCAGCTTGACAGGGACCGGGGAGCTGTTTTTT.

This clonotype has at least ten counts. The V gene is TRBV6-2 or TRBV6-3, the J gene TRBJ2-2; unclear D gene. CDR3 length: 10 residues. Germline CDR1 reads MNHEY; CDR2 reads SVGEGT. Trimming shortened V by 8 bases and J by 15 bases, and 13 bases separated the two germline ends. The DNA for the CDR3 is TGTGCCAGCGGCGATCTGGTGGTGTTTTTT. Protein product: CASGDLVVFF.

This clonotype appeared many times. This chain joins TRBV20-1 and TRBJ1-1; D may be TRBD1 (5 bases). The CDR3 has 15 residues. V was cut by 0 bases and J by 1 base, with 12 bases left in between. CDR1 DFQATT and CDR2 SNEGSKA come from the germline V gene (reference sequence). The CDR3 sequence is CSARDRGDSNTEAFF. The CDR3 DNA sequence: TGCAGTGCTAGAGATCGCGGGGACTCGAACACTGAAGCTTTCTTT.

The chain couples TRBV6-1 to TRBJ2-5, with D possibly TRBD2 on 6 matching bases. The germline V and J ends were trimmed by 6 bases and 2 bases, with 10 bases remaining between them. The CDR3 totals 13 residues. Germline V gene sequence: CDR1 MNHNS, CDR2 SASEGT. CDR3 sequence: CASRPGLQETQYF. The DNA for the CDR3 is TGTGCCAGCAGGCCGGGACTTCAAGAGACCCAGTACTTC.

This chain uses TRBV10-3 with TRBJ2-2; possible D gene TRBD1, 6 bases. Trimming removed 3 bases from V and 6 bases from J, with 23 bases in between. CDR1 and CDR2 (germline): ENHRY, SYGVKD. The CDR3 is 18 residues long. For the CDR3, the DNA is TGTGCCATCAGTGACTCACGAGGGACAAGGGTGTCAGCCGGGGAGCTGTTTTTT. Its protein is CAISDSRGTRVSAGELFF.